This entry concerns a single T cell receptor beta chain. The antigen is unknown. The sample is drawn from a study of cytomegalovirus exposure and HLA in healthy donors. Findings and limits, study-wide: Reportedly, a later analysis found an Asian-associated ancestry cluster had fewer N-insertions than the roughly 700-donor mean. Per published reports, the classifier diagnosed cytomegalovirus status with high specificity and sensitivity.

Researchers ran the PCR with 60 Vbeta and 13 Jbeta primers. Profiled with immunoSEQ multiplex PCR; TCRdb holds only in-frame clones, not every one. The data contain around 130,000 clones, around 80% of them singletons. Donors were nominally healthy when sampled, though unrecorded immune exposures were likely. The germline CDR1 and CDR2 sequences are SEHNR and FQNEAQ (reference sequence). The CDR3 is 15 residues long. V was trimmed by 5 bases and J by 3 bases, leaving 13 bases between them. The source is a man aged 35-49 years in good health and CMV-seronegative. Sequencing was done on a sample of PBMCs. The chain uses TRBV7-9 and TRBJ2-2, with D tentatively TRBD2 (5 bases). For the CDR3, the DNA is TGTGCCAGCAGCCTCCGGGATCCATACACCGGGGAGCTGTTTTTT. Translating it yields CASSLRDPYTGELFF.